Listed below are T cell receptor beta chains from one sample, sequenced in a study of PD-1 blockade in classical Hodgkin lymphoma. TCRdb's table, derived via immunoSEQ multiplex PCR, lists solely in-frame clones and lacks some. The table records under 35,000 clones, about 85% of them present only once. Here the sequenced sample was CD4+ T cells from blood, taken before the fourth cycle of nivolumab. All receptors derive from a human donor with classical Hodgkin lymphoma. The CDR3 runs from the conserved cysteine through the conserved F or W. The D gene is left open where the match is weak. Clone size is stated in some rows and not others, as once, few, many or a class when expanded.

v_call: TRBV10-3; clone_size: .; d_call: .; j_call: TRBJ2-1; cdr3_nt: TGTGCCATCAGTGAGTCAGATTACTACAATGAGCAGTTCTTC; cdr3_aa: CAISESDYYNEQFF
v_call: TRBV27; clone_size: .; d_call: .; j_call: TRBJ1-4; cdr3_nt: TGTGCCAGCACTTCCGGCCGGCCGCCTAATGAAAAACTGTTTTTT; cdr3_aa: CASTSGRPPNEKLFF
v_call: TRBV10-1; clone_size: few; d_call: .; j_call: TRBJ1-2; cdr3_nt: TGCGCCAGCAGTGAGTCCCGACAGGCCTCAAGCTACACCTTC; cdr3_aa: CASSESRQASSYTF
v_call: TRBV30; clone_size: .; d_call: TRBD1; j_call: TRBJ2-3; cdr3_nt: TGTGCCTGGAGTGTGAGGCAGGGGGAACGCACAGATACGCAGTATTTT; cdr3_aa: CAWSVRQGERTDTQYF
v_call: TRBV18; clone_size: few; d_call: TRBD1; j_call: TRBJ1-4; cdr3_nt: TGTGCCAGCTCACCTCCGGGACAGCGTAATGAAAAACTGTTTTTT; cdr3_aa: CASSPPGQRNEKLFF
v_call: TRBV18; clone_size: .; d_call: .; j_call: TRBJ2-5; cdr3_nt: TGTGCCAGCTCACCCGACAGGGGAGGGGAGACCCAGTACTTC; cdr3_aa: CASSPDRGGETQYF
v_call: TRBV6-1; clone_size: .; d_call: TRBD1; j_call: TRBJ1-4; cdr3_nt: TGTGCCAGCAGTGTATGGGGGACAGGGTTAGATGAAAAACTGTTTTTT; cdr3_aa: CASSVWGTGLDEKLFF
v_call: TRBV7-2; clone_size: .; d_call: TRBD1; j_call: TRBJ1-1; cdr3_nt: TGTGCCAGCAGCCCCGGGACAGGAGTTTTCCTCACTGAAGCTTTCTTT; cdr3_aa: CASSPGTGVFLTEAFF
v_call: TRBV11-2; clone_size: .; d_call: TRBD1; j_call: TRBJ1-1; cdr3_nt: TGTGCCAGCAGCTTAGTTTCAGGGGGTGCTTTCTTT; cdr3_aa: CASSLVSGGAFF
v_call: TRBV15; clone_size: .; d_call: TRBD1; j_call: TRBJ1-2; cdr3_nt: TGTGCCACCAGCAGAGGTGGATCGGGACAGGGTTCCTATGGCTACACCTTC; cdr3_aa: CATSRGGSGQGSYGYTF
v_call: TRBV5-6; clone_size: .; d_call: .; j_call: TRBJ1-2; cdr3_nt: TGTGCCAGCAGCTTGGTGTCCATCTTTTATGGCTACACCTTC; cdr3_aa: CASSLVSIFYGYTF
v_call: TRBV5-1; clone_size: .; d_call: .; j_call: TRBJ2-1; cdr3_nt: TGCGCCAGCAGCTTGGGGGTCCGGAGCTCCTACAATGAGCAGTTCTTC; cdr3_aa: CASSLGVRSSYNEQFF
v_call: TRBV18; clone_size: .; d_call: .; j_call: TRBJ2-5; cdr3_nt: TGTGCCAGCTCTCACCGCCAGGTCCAAGAGACCCAGTACTTC; cdr3_aa: CASSHRQVQETQYF
v_call: TRBV7-9; clone_size: few; d_call: .; j_call: TRBJ2-7; cdr3_nt: TGTGCCAGCAGCCCCGGACTGTACTACGAGCAGTACTTC; cdr3_aa: CASSPGLYYEQYF
v_call: TRBV5-1; clone_size: few; d_call: TRBD2; j_call: TRBJ2-7; cdr3_nt: TGCGCCAGCAGCGTAGCGGGAACGGGCTACGAGCAGTACTTC; cdr3_aa: CASSVAGTGYEQYF
v_call: TRBV18; clone_size: once; d_call: TRBD2; j_call: TRBJ2-1; cdr3_nt: TGTGCCAGCTCACGGGGACCCGGGACTAGCGAAACGAATGAGCAGTTCTTC; cdr3_aa: CASSRGPGTSETNEQFF
v_call: TRBV6-1; clone_size: .; d_call: TRBD1; j_call: TRBJ1-3; cdr3_nt: TGTGCCAGCAGTGGACCCCAGGGAGGGGGCCCTGGAAACACCATATATTTT; cdr3_aa: CASSGPQGGGPGNTIYF
v_call: TRBV6-1; clone_size: once; d_call: .; j_call: TRBJ1-3; cdr3_nt: TGTGCCAGTCGTAGGGGGGCAGGAAACACCATATATTTT; cdr3_aa: CASRRGAGNTIYF